The 25 T cell receptor beta chains below come from one sample, sequenced in a study of radiotherapy plus CTLA-4 blockade in lung cancer. Generated by immunoSEQ multiplex PCR, the TCRdb table keeps only in-frame clones and is missing some. The sample lists approximately 28,000 clones, about four fifths occurring once. The sample consisted of peripheral blood, taken from a patient treated with radiotherapy plus ipilimumab. The receptors stem from a human donor with non-small cell lung cancer that progressed on radiotherapy plus ipilimumab.

For this clone: The same CDR3 is also encoded by other DNA sequences in this sample. The rearrangement joins TRBV5-6 to TRBJ1-1; D uncertain. The CDR3 runs 13 residues. Between the trimmed V and J ends, which lost 2 bases and 0 bases, there was a span of 5 bases. CDR1 is SGHDT, CDR2 YYEEEE, per germline. The CDR3 loop is CASSLTVNTEAFF. CDR3 nucleotide sequence: TGTGCCAGCAGCTTAACAGTGAACACTGAAGCTTTCTTT.

This clone was observed a handful of times. This chain uses TRBV11-2 with TRBJ1-2; the match to TRBD1 covers 9 bases. With V trimmed by 1 base and J by 0 bases, 9 bases remained unmatched. The CDR3 is 18 amino acids. Germline lookup yields CDR1 SGHAT and CDR2 FQNNGV. Here the CDR3 reads CASSLGSLRDRANYGYTF. CDR3 nucleotide sequence: TGTGCCAGCAGCTTAGGGTCCTTACGGGACAGGGCTAACTATGGCTACACCTTC.

J is TRBJ2-6 and V is TRBV19; 7 positions match TRBD1. V dropped 9 bases and J dropped 0; count of bases not matched to a gene: 2. CDR3 size: 14 residues. Germline values: CDR1 LNHDA, CDR2 SQIVND (reference sequence). For the CDR3, the DNA is TGTGCCAGCACAGGGGACTCTGGGGCCAACGTCCTGACTTTC. Translating gives CASTGDSGANVLTF.

The V gene is TRBV4-1, the J gene TRBJ2-2, with D hard to call. The CDR3 loop spans 15 amino acids. Germline CDR1 reads MGHRA; CDR2 reads YSYEKL. The V and J ends lost 0 bases and 6 bases respectively, with 11 bases between them. The CDR3 DNA follows: TGCGCCAGCAGCCAAGAGTCGGTTCCCCCCGGGGAGCTGTTTTTT. Its protein is CASSQESVPPGELFF.

This chain connects TRBV6-5 to TRBJ1-5, with D tentatively TRBD1 (6 bases). The V end lost 3 bases, the J end lost 4 bases, and 10 bases lay between the germline ends. The germline gives CDR1 MNHEY, CDR2 SVGAGI. There are 14 residues in the CDR3. The DNA of the CDR3 is TGTGCCAGCAGTTATGGGCAGGGGAATCAGCCCCAGCATTTT. Translated, it gives CASSYGQGNQPQHF.

V usage is TRBV7-3 and J usage is TRBJ1-6; perhaps TRBD1 as D (6 bases). Germline V gives CDR1 SGHTA, CDR2 FQGTGA. V was cut by 5 bases and J by 5 bases, with 16 bases left in between. This CDR3 has 16 amino acids. CDR3 protein: CASSPNPDRHNSPLHF. The CDR3 DNA reads TGTGCCAGCAGCCCCAACCCCGACAGGCATAATTCACCCCTCCACTTT.

The sample holds one count of this clone. The rearrangement joins TRBV11-2 to TRBJ2-7; 8 nucleotides agree with TRBD2. With V trimmed by 1 base and J by 4 bases, 6 bases remained unmatched. The germline CDR1 and CDR2 sequences are SGHAT and FQNNGV. This CDR3 region has 15 residues. CDR3 sequence (DNA): TGTGCCAGCAGCTTAGGTGCGGGACTAGGTTACGAGCAGTACTTC. Protein product: CASSLGAGLGYEQYF.

This clone came up once. V usage is TRBV4-1 and J usage is TRBJ2-4; D is ambiguous. The CDR3 contains 17 residues. V lost 4 bases and J lost 2, with 18 bases in between. Germline-derived CDR1 and CDR2 are MGHRA and YSYEKL. In nucleotides, the CDR3 is TGCGCCAGCAGCCGAAGATCCGCCGCGGAGACCAAAAACATTCAGTACTTC. Amino acid sequence: CASSRRSAAETKNIQYF.

This chain uses TRBV7-2 with TRBJ2-1, with TRBD2 matching 8 bases. Germline-derived CDR1 and CDR2 are SGHTA and FQGNSA. The J segment lost 9 bases and the V segment lost 4 bases, leaving 17 bases of the junction unmatched. There are 17 residues in the CDR3. The CDR3, as DNA: TGTGCCAGCAGCTCCTCACTTTGGCGGGGGGCCGAGGGTGAGCAGTTCTTC. Translation gives CASSSSLWRGAEGEQFF.

The chain carries TRBV16 and TRBJ1-1, with 7 nucleotides matching TRBD1. V dropped 2 bases and J dropped 1; count of bases not matched to a gene: 16. CDR1 is KGHSY and CDR2 is FQNENV in the germline V gene. This CDR3 has 19 residues. CDR3 protein: CASSQNGPFKGAPNTEAFF. The CDR3 DNA reads TGTGCCAGCAGCCAAAATGGACCATTCAAGGGGGCACCGAACACTGAAGCTTTCTTT.

The rearrangement joins TRBV7-9 to TRBJ1-6, with D uncertain. Trimming removed 2 bases from V and 8 bases from J, with 4 bases in between. The CDR3 covers 12 residues. The V gene's germline CDR1 is SEHNR and CDR2 FQNEAQ (reference sequence). CDR3 loop: CASSLPDSPLHF. DNA for the CDR3: TGTGCCAGCAGCTTACCGGATTCACCCCTCCACTTT.

V is TRBV30 and J is TRBJ1-1; D gene ambiguous. Germline CDR1 GTSNPN, CDR2 SVGIG (reference sequence). The CDR3 spans 12 residues. Trimming took 2 bases from V and 6 from J, leaving 10 bases between them. In nucleotides, the CDR3 is TGTGCCTGGAGTCCGGGTACGCCTGAAGCTTTCTTT. Translating it yields CAWSPGTPEAFF. The full variable domain, completed using reference TRBV30 and TRBJ1-1, is SQTIHQWPATLVQPVGSPLSLECTVEGTSNPNLYWYRQAAGRGLQLLFYSVGIGQISSEVPQNLSASRPQDRQFILSSKKLLLSDSGFYLCAWSPGTPEAFFGQGTRLTVV.

The chain has TRBV19 and TRBJ2-5, with 7 bases that match TRBD1. CDR3 length: 13 amino acids. Germline lookup yields CDR1 LNHDA and CDR2 SQIVND (reference sequence). V gave up 4 bases and J gave up 1 base; unmatched junction bases: 0. The CDR3 sequence: CASSRDSQETQYF. CDR3 in DNA: TGTGCCAGTAGTAGGGACAGCCAAGAGACCCAGTACTTC.

The CDR3 loop reads CASSLGQGNLYEQYF. CDR3 coding DNA: TGTGCCAGCAGCTTGGGACAGGGGAACCTCTACGAGCAGTACTTC. The gene calls are TRBV5-6 and TRBJ2-7; 8 nucleotides agree with TRBD1. CDR1 is SGHDT, CDR2 YYEEEE, per germline. J lost 3 bases, V lost 0 bases, and 5 bases had no gene match. The CDR3 is 15 residues long.

This chain connects TRBV5-1 to TRBJ2-6, with 7 bases that match TRBD1. The CDR3 has 19 residues. V lost 2 bases and J lost 2; bases outside the gene matches: 13. Germline lookup yields CDR1 SGHRS and CDR2 YFSETQ. The CDR3 is CASSLGRGLGTAGANVLTF. The CDR3 DNA reads as TGCGCCAGCAGCTTAGGTAGGGGGCTAGGTACCGCTGGGGCCAACGTCCTGACTTTC.

V gene TRBV6-1 combines with J gene TRBJ2-1; perhaps TRBD1 as D (5 bases). V was trimmed by 5 bases and J by 0 bases, leaving 8 bases between them. Germline V lookup: CDR1 MNHNS, CDR2 SASEGT. This CDR3 region has 14 residues. CDR3 DNA: TGTGCCAGCAGTTTAGGGGCCTCCTACAATGAGCAGTTCTTC. Translating it yields CASSLGASYNEQFF.

The chain is built from TRBV7-2 and TRBJ1-3; the D gene is possibly TRBD1 (5 bases). CDR3 length: 19 residues. Trimming pared 1 base from V and 2 bases from J, leaving 21 bases between. The germline V gene has CDR1 SGHTA and CDR2 FQGNSA. CDR3 nucleotides: TGTGCCAGCAGCTTAGACGGGATTAGGGTGAGGGGCACTGGAAACACCATATATTTT. Protein sequence: CASSLDGIRVRGTGNTIYF.

This clone showed up just a few times. The rearrangement links TRBV13 to TRBJ2-5; possible D gene TRBD1, 6 bases. From germline, CDR1 is PRHDT and CDR2 FYEKMQ (reference sequence). Trimming removed 3 bases from V and 4 bases from J, with 15 bases in between. The CDR3 sequence is 15 residues long. CDR3 sequence (DNA): TGTGCCAGCAGCTTCGCAGGGGCGCGACGAGAGACCCAGTACTTC. This codes for CASSFAGARRETQYF.

The chain carries TRBV14 and TRBJ2-1; 9 nucleotides agree with TRBD2. This CDR3 is built from 17 residues. Losses at the gene ends were 4 bases for V and 2 bases for J; bases not matched to a gene: 9. CDR1 and CDR2 (germline): SGHDN, FVKESK. The CDR3 spells CASSLLTSGLPYNEQFF. CDR3 DNA: TGTGCCAGCAGCCTCCTGACTAGCGGATTACCCTACAATGAGCAGTTCTTC. Drawing the rest from reference TRBV14 and TRBJ2-1, the complete variable domain is EAGVTQFPSHSVIEKGQTVTLRCDPISGHDNLYWYRRVMGKEIKFLLHFVKESKQDESGMPNNRFLAERTGGTYSTLKVQPAELEDSGVYFCASSLLTSGLPYNEQFFGPGTRLTVL.

This chain uses TRBV10-3 with TRBJ1-3; 8 bases fit TRBD1. J lost 3 bases, V lost 6 bases, and 7 bases had no gene match. This CDR3 contains 15 residues. The V gene's germline CDR1 is ENHRY and CDR2 SYGVKD. CDR3 sequence: CAISPGTGLGNTIYF. CDR3 in DNA: TGTGCCATCAGCCCCGGGACAGGCCTTGGAAACACCATATATTTT.

CDR3 nucleotide sequence: TGTGCCAGCAGCCGGGACAGCGGCTACGAGCAGTACTTC. Translated, it gives CASSRDSGYEQYF. This rearrangement joins TRBV6-5 to TRBJ2-7, with TRBD1 identical over 7 bases. Germline V gene data show CDR1 as MNHEY and CDR2 as SVGAGI. This CDR3 is built from 13 residues. V gave up 6 bases and J gave up 3 bases; unmatched junction bases: 5.

The chain is built from TRBV9 and TRBJ2-1, with D possibly called TRBD1 or TRBD2 (5 bases each). The V end lost 4 bases, the J end lost 5 bases, and 13 bases lay between the germline ends. This CDR3 contains 14 residues. CDR1 and CDR2 (germline): SGDLS, YYNGEE. The CDR3 sequence: CASSPWDGDNEQFF. The CDR3, as DNA: TGTGCCAGCAGCCCCTGGGACGGGGACAATGAGCAGTTCTTC.

This clone was seen a few times. The chain is built from TRBV6-5 and TRBJ2-7; D is perhaps TRBD1 (6 bases). V was trimmed by 3 bases and J by 4 bases, leaving 13 bases between them. CDR3 length: 14 residues. CDR1 and CDR2 (germline): MNHEY, SVGAGI. The CDR3 DNA reads TGTGCCAGCAGTTATAGGGACAATTGGTACGAGCAGTACTTC. This encodes CASSYRDNWYEQYF.

The V gene is TRBV6-6, the J gene TRBJ2-1; D is ambiguous. This CDR3 is 13 amino acids long. V was pared by 3 bases and J by 4 bases, with 7 bases between. Germline V gene sequence: CDR1 MNHNY, CDR2 SVGAGI (reference sequence). In nucleotides, the CDR3 is TGTGCCAGCAGTTATACAAAGTACAATGAGCAGTTCTTC. Translated: CASSYTKYNEQFF.

This clone was observed a few times. This chain links TRBV5-1 with TRBJ1-5; weak D call: TRBD1 (6 bases). The germline V gene encodes CDR1 SGHRS and CDR2 YFSETQ. The CDR3 loop spans 15 amino acids. With 2 bases removed from V and 7 bases from J, the gap between germline ends came to 16 bases. This chain's CDR3 is CASSLEGTFGQPQHF. The CDR3 coding sequence is TGCGCCAGCAGCTTAGAAGGGACATTCGGGCAGCCCCAGCATTTT.